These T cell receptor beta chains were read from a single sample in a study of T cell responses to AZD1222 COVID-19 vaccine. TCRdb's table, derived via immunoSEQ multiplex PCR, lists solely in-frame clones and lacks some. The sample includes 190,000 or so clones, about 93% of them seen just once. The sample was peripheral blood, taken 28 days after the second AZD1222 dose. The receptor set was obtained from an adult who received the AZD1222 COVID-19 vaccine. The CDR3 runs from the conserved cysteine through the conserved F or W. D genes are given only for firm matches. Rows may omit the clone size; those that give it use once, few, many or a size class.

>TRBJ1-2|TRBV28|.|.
CASSLNRAKGYTF
TGTGCCAGCAGTTTGAACAGGGCGAAAGGCTACACCTTC
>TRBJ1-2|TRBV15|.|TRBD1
CATGQGNYGYTF
TGTGCCACCGGACAGGGGAACTATGGCTACACCTTC
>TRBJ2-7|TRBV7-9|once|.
CASSPGTYEQYF
TGTGCCAGCAGCCCCGGAACGTACGAGCAGTACTTC
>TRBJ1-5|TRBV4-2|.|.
CASSRSGTQNQPQHF
TGTGCCAGCAGCCGAAGCGGGACACAAAATCAGCCCCAGCATTTT
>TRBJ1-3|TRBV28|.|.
CASSLSWGKVPRIIYF
TGTGCCAGCAGTTTATCTTGGGGGAAGGTGCCGAGGATCATATATTTT
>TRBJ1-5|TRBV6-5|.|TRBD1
CASRSGDRGNQPQHF
TGTGCCAGCAGATCCGGGGACAGGGGAAATCAGCCCCAGCATTTT
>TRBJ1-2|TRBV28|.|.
CASNNGTVYGYTF
TGTGCCAGCAACAATGGAACAGTCTATGGCTACACCTTC
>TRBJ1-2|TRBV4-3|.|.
CASSQDDPREGGYTF
TGCGCCAGCAGCCAAGATGATCCCCGTGAAGGTGGCTACACCTTC
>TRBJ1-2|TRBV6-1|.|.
CASSEAGNYGYTF
TGTGCCAGCAGTGAGGCAGGGAACTATGGCTACACCTTC
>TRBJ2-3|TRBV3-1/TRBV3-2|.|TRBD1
CASSQAGTGYDTQYF
TGTGCCAGCAGCCAGGCCGGGACAGGGTACGATACGCAGTATTTT
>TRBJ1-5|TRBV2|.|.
CASSEYVQQPQHF
TGTGCCAGCAGTGAGTATGTACAACAGCCCCAGCATTTT
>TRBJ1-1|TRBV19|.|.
CATGTGTVTEAFF
TGTGCCACGGGAACCGGGACGGTCACTGAAGCTTTCTTT
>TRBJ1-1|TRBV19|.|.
CASSIQRDAEAFF
TGTGCCAGTAGTATCCAGAGAGACGCTGAAGCTTTCTTT
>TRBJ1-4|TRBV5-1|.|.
CASSYTEATNEKLFF
TGCGCCAGCAGCTATACAGAAGCAACTAATGAAAAACTGTTTTTT
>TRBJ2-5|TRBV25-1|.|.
CASSSPQGVGVETQYF
TGTGCCAGCAGCAGTCCCCAGGGAGTGGGAGTCGAGACCCAGTACTTC